This T cell receptor beta chain was recorded in a study of technical replicates of blood from a handful of donors. Here immunoSEQ multiplex PCR was the method, and the copy in TCRdb shows in-frame clones only, minus some. The sample yields 7,500 to 8,500 clones, roughly 90% seen once. V dropped 2 bases and J dropped 5 bases, with 6 bases sitting between them. Germline V CDR1 and CDR2: SGHTA, FQGTGA. The CDR3 runs to 13 residues. The sequenced material came from PBMCs. This clonotype originated in a human donor in good health. The chain uses TRBV7-3 and TRBJ2-2; D not resolved. The CDR3 nucleotides are TGTGCCAGCAGCTTAGAACAAACCGGGGAGCTGTTTTTT. Protein product: CASSLEQTGELFF.